Listed below are T cell receptor beta chains from one sample, sequenced in a study of T-cell reconstitution after alpha-beta-depleted transplantation in children. Using its own MiXCR run on the PCR reads, TCRdb lists one record per CDR3 protein. The sample lists over 100,000 distinct CDR3 sequences; about 8% were seen once. Specimen: PBMCs, collected before TCRalphabeta/CD19-depleted stem cell transplant. These receptors were taken from a boy between 2 and 10 years old with acute lymphoblastic leukemia, due to receive a stem cell transplant. The CDR3 runs from the conserved cysteine through the conserved F or W. The D gene is left open where the match is weak. Clone size, where shown, is once, few, many, or a class for clones that have expanded.

CDR3	DNA	V	size	J	D
CASSDFPFTPLHF	TGTGCCAGCAGTGACTTTCCCTTTACACCCCTCCACTTT	TRBV6-4	few	TRBJ1-6	NA
CASSFLDRGWDQPQHF	TGTGCCAGCAGCTTCCTTGACAGGGGCTGGGATCAGCCCCAGCATTTT	TRBV7-4	NA	TRBJ1-5	TRBD1
CASSQDRTGWTGEKLFF	TGCGCCAGCAGCCAAGATCGCACGGGGTGGACGGGGGAAAAACTGTTTTTT	TRBV4-3	NA	TRBJ1-4	NA
CASVAVGANVLTF	TGTGCCAGCGTAGCGGTTGGGGCCAACGTCCTGACTTTC	TRBV2	NA	TRBJ2-6	NA
CASSYRLAGSSYEQYF	TGTGCCAGCAGTTACCGTCTAGCGGGGAGCTCCTACGAGCAGTACTTC	TRBV6-5	NA	TRBJ2-7	TRBD2
CASSLAPGNTEAFF	TGCGCCAGCAGCTTGGCTCCCGGGAACACTGAAGCTTTCTTT	TRBV5-1	few	TRBJ1-1	NA
CASSPLQGAPDNEQFF	TGTGCCAGCAGCCCGTTACAGGGGGCGCCCGACAATGAGCAGTTCTTC	TRBV3-1	NA	TRBJ2-1	TRBD1
CASSYYQMRGEQYF	TGTGCCAGCAGTTATTATCAGATGAGGGGCGAGCAGTACTTC	TRBV6-5	NA	TRBJ2-7	NA
CSARTGQGNSPLHF	TGCAGTGCTAGGACGGGACAGGGGAATTCACCCCTCCACTTT	TRBV20-1	many	TRBJ1-6	TRBD1
CASSPVTGGIGAFF	TGCGCCAGCAGCCCCGTAACAGGGGGCATCGGAGCTTTCTTT	TRBV5-1	few	TRBJ1-1	TRBD1